The 2 T cell receptor beta chains below were found in one sample sequenced in a study of blood T cell repertoires in COVID-19. Sequencing was performed with immunoSEQ multiplex PCR; in TCRdb, only in-frame clones are kept and a portion is missing. In the table there are fewer than 350,000 clones, about 86% of which are singletons. Sequenced input: peripheral blood. The receptors come from a woman aged 25-40 years with COVID-19, enrolled during active disease.

This chain connects TRBV6-5 to TRBJ1-1; 8 bases fit TRBD1. The CDR3 is made up of 15 amino acids. The junction had 9 bases not matched to a gene; V was cut back by 5 bases and J by 4 bases. Germline values: CDR1 MNHEY, CDR2 SVGAGI. CDR3 residues: CASSNQGARGTEAFF. As DNA, the CDR3 is TGTGCCAGCAGTAACCAGGGGGCGCGGGGCACTGAAGCTTTCTTT.

The J gene is TRBJ2-7, the V gene TRBV5-4, with 7 bases matching TRBD1. CDR1 and CDR2 (germline): SGHNT, YYREEE (reference sequence). The V segment lost 4 bases and the J segment 3 bases; nucleotides outside the gene matches: 7. The CDR3 loop spans 14 amino acids. The CDR3 spells CASSPMTGSYEQYF. The DNA of the CDR3 is TGTGCCAGCAGCCCTATGACAGGGAGCTACGAGCAGTACTTC.